These T cell receptor beta chains were read from a single sample in a study of T-cell reconstitution after alpha-beta-depleted transplantation in children. TCRdb processed the PCR reads anew with MiXCR; each CDR3 protein has one entry. The data show 95,000 to 120,000 distinct CDR3 sequences, about 6.4% seen once. Specimen: PBMCs, mostly from graft donor cells, collected 360 days after TCRalphabeta/CD19-depleted stem cell transplant. These receptors all stem from a male patient between 2 and 10 years old who had a stem cell transplant for acute lymphoblastic leukemia, so the T cells may come from the graft donor. The CDR3 runs from the conserved cysteine through the conserved F or W. A D gene is named only where the DNA matches it firmly. Where a row states a size, it is once, few, many or the class of an expanded clone; other rows omit it.

J gene,V gene,D gene,clone size,CDR3 DNA,CDR3 protein
TRBJ2-3,TRBV4-3,-,many,TGCGCCAGCAGCCAAGATCGAGGGCGGGAAGATACGCAGTATTTT,CASSQDRGREDTQYF
TRBJ2-2,TRBV11-1,-,many,TGTGCCAGCAGCTGGCAGGGGAACACCGGGGAGCTGTTTTTT,CASSWQGNTGELFF
TRBJ2-3,TRBV29-1,-,many,TGCAGCGTTGATCGTGCAGATACGCAGTATTTT,CSVDRADTQYF
TRBJ2-7,TRBV28,-,many,TGTGCCAGCAGGTCGACGGTGAGGGTAAGGAACGGACCCTACGAGCAGTACTTC,CASRSTVRVRNGPYEQYF
TRBJ2-7,TRBV6-1,-,-,TGTGCCAGTATCACTTGGTACGAGCAGTACTTC,CASITWYEQYF
TRBJ2-5,TRBV29-1,TRBD1,many,TGCAGCGCCAAACGAGGAGGACAGGGGCTACAAGAGACCCAGTACTTC,CSAKRGGQGLQETQYF
TRBJ1-5,TRBV7-8,-,-,TGTGCCAGCAGTACAGGGTTACAGCCCCAGCATTTT,CASSTGLQPQHF
TRBJ2-5,TRBV28,-,many,TGTGCCAGCAAGGGCAGGGGATTAAGGGAGACCCAGTACTTC,CASKGRGLRETQYF
TRBJ2-1,TRBV25-1,-,-,TGTGCCAGCAGTGAAGGGCCGGGGGGCGATGAGCAGTTCTTC,CASSEGPGGDEQFF
TRBJ2-5,TRBV4-3,-,many,TGCGCCAGCAGCCAAGATCATTGGGGAAGTGAGACCCAGTACTTC,CASSQDHWGSETQYF
TRBJ1-5,TRBV6-5,-,-,TGTGCCAGCAGTTATACCCTAAATCAGCCCCAGCATTTT,CASSYTLNQPQHF
TRBJ2-1,TRBV6-1,TRBD1,few,TGTGCCAGCACCCTCTCAAGGGGACAGGGGTACAATGAGCAGTTCTTC,CASTLSRGQGYNEQFF
TRBJ2-3,TRBV7-2,-,many,TGTGCCAGCAGCTTTTTTGGAGATACGCAGTATTTT,CASSFFGDTQYF
TRBJ2-5,TRBV28,-,few,TGTGCCAGCAGTTTATCCGGATCGGCGCCGCGGGTCGACCAGTACTTC,CASSLSGSAPRVDQYF
TRBJ1-5,TRBV7-2,-,many,TGTGCCAGCAGTCTGGCGGGTTTCAATCAGCCCCAGCATTTT,CASSLAGFNQPQHF
TRBJ2-1,TRBV9,-,many,TGTGCCAGCAGCGTAGTGACCCAGGATGAGCAGTTCTTC,CASSVVTQDEQFF
TRBJ2-7,TRBV4-3,TRBD1,many,TGCGCCAGCAGCCAAGGACAGGGTGTCTACGAGCAGTACTTC,CASSQGQGVYEQYF
TRBJ1-5,TRBV29-1,-,many,TGCAGCGCCGTAACTGGGGTGTCTCAGCCCCAGCATTTT,CSAVTGVSQPQHF
TRBJ2-7,TRBV4-3,-,few,TGCGCCAGCAGCAACCAGTGGCCTACCTACGAGCAGTACTTC,CASSNQWPTYEQYF
TRBJ1-2,TRBV28,-,many,TGTGCCAGCACCCAGGGGTTGGCCTATGGCTACACCTTC,CASTQGLAYGYTF
TRBJ2-7,TRBV4-3,TRBD1,many,TGCGCCAGCAGCCCCCTTACCGGGACAGGGGGCTACGAGCAGTACTTC,CASSPLTGTGGYEQYF
TRBJ1-1,TRBV7-8,-,-,TGTGCCAGCAGCTTAGGTAGGACCCTCCGAACTGAAGCTTTCTTT,CASSLGRTLRTEAFF
TRBJ2-4,TRBV7-9,-,few,TGTGCCAGCAGCTTAGCGGGCTCGAAAGTCAAAAACATTCAGTACTTC,CASSLAGSKVKNIQYF
TRBJ2-5,TRBV9,TRBD2,-,TGTGCCAGCAGCGTAGCGGTTAGCGGGAGTTTTAGCCGAGAGACCCAGTACTTC,CASSVAVSGSFSRETQYF
TRBJ1-2,TRBV29-1,TRBD1,many,TGCAGCGTTGAGACAGGGGAGCACTATGGCTACACCTTC,CSVETGEHYGYTF
TRBJ2-3,TRBV28,-,few,TGTGCCAGCAGACTAGTTACAGATACGCAGTATTTT,CASRLVTDTQYF
TRBJ2-2,TRBV21-1,-,few,TGTGCCAGCAGCGACACTTTCGGGACAGGGCCTATTGAAGACGGGGAGCTGTTTTTT,CASSDTFGTGPIEDGELFF
TRBJ1-4,TRBV2,TRBD1,many,TGTGCCAGCGAGACAGGGTGGAGTGAAAAACTGTTTTTT,CASETGWSEKLFF
TRBJ2-7,TRBV6-5,-,many,TGTGCCAGCAGTTCGGACAGCTTTTATTCCGAGCAGTACTTC,CASSSDSFYSEQYF